These 24 T cell receptor beta chains were sequenced from one sample in a study of glioma-infiltrating T cells. The iRepertoire nested amplicon-rescue multiplex PCR amplified TCR alpha and beta CDR3s from RNA. TCRdb redid the calling of the multiplex PCR reads with MiXCR, one entry per CDR3 protein. The table shows tens of thousands of distinct CDR3 sequences, with around 37% occurring only once. The specimen sequenced was glioma tissue, nonneoplastic brain tissue, or PBMCs (not recorded which). Source of these receptors: a human donor with low-grade glioma or glioblastoma, undergoing nonglioma brain surgery, or in good health (not recorded which).

This clonotype was detected ten times or more. This sequence joins TRBV3-1 and TRBJ2-7; weak D call: TRBD1 (6 bases). The CDR3 totals 15 residues. Germline CDR1 is LGHDT and CDR2 is YNNKEL (reference sequence). Trimming removed 0 bases from V and 5 bases from J, with 14 bases in between. This chain's CDR3 is CASSQEGTLSDEQYF. The CDR3 nucleotides are TGTGCCAGCAGCCAAGAGGGGACATTAAGCGACGAGCAGTACTTC.

Worth noting for this clonotype: A junction end diverges from the germline sequence, so it may reflect a read error. The chain recombines TRBV7-2 with TRBJ2-1, with a weak D call TRBD2 (6 bases). This CDR3 has 15 residues. CDR1 and CDR2 from the germline V gene are SGHTA and FQGNSA. DNA for the CDR3: TGTGCCAGCAGCTTTGAAGTGGGGGGATACAATGAGCGGTTCTTC. The encoded protein is CASSFEVGGYNERFF.

This clonotype was found many times. The J gene is TRBJ1-3, the V gene TRBV7-6, with D maybe TRBD1 (6 bases). Trimming removed 1 base from V and 1 base from J, with 8 bases in between. The CDR3 sequence is 15 residues long. Per the germline V gene, CDR1 is SGHVS and CDR2 is FNYEAQ. The CDR3 DNA is TGTGCCAGCAGCTTAGATCAGGGGTCTGGAAACACCATATATTTT. It encodes CASSLDQGSGNTIYF.

The chain links TRBV5-1 to TRBJ2-6; D remains unclear. The CDR3 loop spans 14 amino acids. Trimming stripped 4 bases from V and 5 bases from J, with 10 bases between. Germline V gene sequence: CDR1 SGHRS, CDR2 YFSETQ. CDR3 DNA: TGCGCCAGCAGCCTTAGCTCACGGGCCAACGTCCTGACTTTC. Protein product: CASSLSSRANVLTF.

This clonotype came up many times. V and J are TRBV15 and TRBJ2-2; D gene uncertain. The CDR3 is 15 amino acids. V lost 4 bases, J lost 1 base, and 10 bases lay in between. Germline V lookup: CDR1 LNHNV, CDR2 YYDKDF (reference sequence). In DNA form, the CDR3 reads TGTGCCACCAGCACCGATTTCGGGAACACCGGGGAGCTGTTTTTT. It codes for CATSTDFGNTGELFF.

J is TRBJ2-7 and V is TRBV6-2 or TRBV6-3; a weak D match, TRBD2 (5 bases). The germline V gene has CDR1 MNHEY and CDR2 SVGEGT. CDR3 size: 15 residues. The V gene lost 6 bases and the J gene lost 7 bases, with 22 bases spanning the gap. CDR3 coding DNA: TGTGCCAGCAGCACAAAGACCCGTGGGAGTAATGAGCAGTACTTC. This translates into CASSTKTRGSNEQYF.

This clonotype has just a few counts. The gene calls are TRBV19 and TRBJ2-7; TRBD1 aligns across 7 bases. Trimming at V came to 5 bases and at J to 2 bases, leaving 3 bases not matched to a gene. This CDR3 is 13 amino acids long. Germline V gene sequence: CDR1 LNHDA, CDR2 SQIVND (reference sequence). The CDR3 spells CASSVTGAYEQYF. The CDR3, as DNA: TGTGCCAGTAGTGTCACAGGGGCCTACGAGCAGTACTTC.

This clonotype was observed a single time. A much larger clone differs from this one at a single base, so this may be a read error. The chain couples TRBV19 to TRBJ2-1; tentatively, D is TRBD2 (7 bases). Gene TRBJ2-5 matches the end of the DNA better, so the J call may be wrong. This CDR3 is 15 amino acids long. Germline CDR1 LNHDA, CDR2 SQIVND (reference sequence). CDR3 sequence reads: CASTTRGGGQETQYF. The CDR3 nucleotides are TGTGCCAGCACGACTAGAGGGGGGGGTCAAGAGACCCAGTACTTC.

Ten or more counts support this clonotype. This chain uses TRBV2 with TRBJ2-1; a possible D gene is TRBD2 (5 bases). V dropped 7 bases and J dropped 5 bases, with 15 bases sitting between them. This CDR3 contains 14 residues. Germline CDR1 and CDR2: SNHLY and FYNNEI. CDR3 sequence reads: CASMKRVSDNEQFF. The CDR3 bases are TGTGCCAGCATGAAGAGGGTATCCGACAATGAGCAGTTCTTC.

Remarks on this clonotype: A single base separates this from a much larger clone, so it may be a read error. The chain recombines TRBV7-2 with TRBJ2-5; 10 bases are shared with TRBD2. Per germline, CDR1 SGHTA and CDR2 FQGNSA. This CDR3 region has 16 residues. V lost 2 bases, J lost 4 bases, and 7 bases stayed unmatched. The CDR3 is CASSLPPSGRSETQYF. The CDR3 nucleotides are TGTGCCAGCAGCTTACCTCCTAGCGGGAGATCAGAGACCCAGTACTTC.

Worth noting for this clonotype: One end of the junction is discordant with germline, which a read error may explain. The chain combines TRBV30 with TRBJ1-5; D is possibly TRBD1 (6 bases). The CDR3 is 15 amino acids. Germline V gene data show CDR1 as GTSNPN and CDR2 as SVGIG (reference sequence). CDR3 residues: CDWSTITTGNQPQHF. The CDR3 DNA sequence: TGTGACTGGAGTACCATTACAACAGGGAATCAGCCCCAGCATTTT.

About this clonotype: A much larger clone lies one base from this, so it may be a read error. J is TRBJ2-1 and V is TRBV19; D is perhaps TRBD2 (6 bases). Germline assignment: CDR1 LNHDA and CDR2 SQIVND (reference sequence). The CDR3 has 13 residues. DNA of the CDR3: TGTGCCAGTAGTATGGAGGGCCGGAATGAGCACTTCTTC. As protein: CASSMEGRNEHFF.

Worth noting for this clonotype: Lacking the conserved final phenylalanine or tryptophan, this CDR3 likely reflects a read error. The chain employs TRBV2 and TRBJ1-5; maybe TRBD1 (6 bases). CDR1 and CDR2 (germline): SNHLY, FYNNEI. The CDR3 is 14 residues long. V was pared by 11 bases and J by 3 bases, with 17 bases between. The CDR3 here is CAGGNRDNNQPQHS. As DNA, the CDR3 is TGTGCCGGCGGGAACAGGGACAACAATCAGCCCCAGCATTCT.

As concerns this clonotype: An end of the junction does not agree with germline; a read error may underlie this. The V gene is TRBV25-1, the J gene TRBJ2-7; D unclear. The germline CDR1 and CDR2 sequences are MGHDK and SYGVNS. The length of the CDR3 is 12 residues. The CDR3 bases are TGTGACAGCAGTTTTCGCGTGGGGGAGCAGTACTTC. This sequence encodes CDSSFRVGEQYF.

This clonotype was found many times. The chain has TRBV7-9 and TRBJ1-2, with 9 nucleotides matching TRBD1. This CDR3 has 15 amino acids. The germline gives CDR1 SEHNR, CDR2 FQNEAQ (reference sequence). J lost 5 bases, V lost 4 bases, and 8 bases had no gene match. The CDR3 DNA reads TGTGCCAGCAGCTCAACCGGGGACAGGGTTTATGGCTACACCTTC. Translated, it gives CASSSTGDRVYGYTF.

This clonotype was seen at least ten times. The genes are TRBV20-1 and TRBJ2-5; 11 bases align to TRBD1. The V gene's germline CDR1 is DFQATT and CDR2 SNEGSKA (reference sequence). V gave up 3 bases and J gave up 5 bases; unmatched junction bases: 5. The CDR3 extends over 14 amino acids. The CDR3 sequence is CSARRTGGLETQYF. In DNA form, the CDR3 reads TGCAGTGCTAGGAGGACAGGGGGCCTGGAGACCCAGTACTTC.

The genes are TRBV24-1 and TRBJ2-7; TRBD1 matches at 7 bases. The V and J ends lost 8 bases and 1 base, in that order; junction bases with no gene match: 7. The CDR3 is made up of 14 amino acids. CDR1 is KGHDR and CDR2 is SFDVKD in the germline V gene. Written as DNA, the CDR3 is TGTGCCACCACCGGGACAGAGAAATCCTACGAGCAGTACTTC. Translated: CATTGTEKSYEQYF.

The CDR3 reads CASSEAGTGATEAFF. CDR3 coding DNA: TGTGCCAGCAGTGAAGCCGGGACAGGGGCTACTGAAGCTTTCTTT. This chain joins TRBV2 and TRBJ1-1; 10 bases agree with TRBD1. This CDR3 region has 15 residues. V shed 0 bases and J 5 bases; nucleotides not matched to a gene: 3. Per the germline V gene, CDR1 is SNHLY and CDR2 is FYNNEI.

About this clonotype: One end of the junction varies from germline; a read error may be responsible. The chain links TRBV7-2 to TRBJ2-3, with D unresolved. The CDR3 length is 15 residues. Looked up from germline, CDR1 is SGHTA and CDR2 is FQGNSA. DNA of the CDR3: TGTGCCAGCAGCCGTGGTCCGGACGTCGCAGATACGCAGTATTTC. It encodes CASSRGPDVADTQYF. Drawing the rest from reference TRBV7-2 and TRBJ2-3, the complete variable domain is GAGVSQSPSNKVTEKGKDVELRCDPISGHTALYWYRQSLGQGLEFLIYFQGNSAPDKSGLPSDRFSAERTGGSVSTLTIQRTQQEDSAVYLCASSRGPDVADTQYFGPGTRLTVL.

This clonotype was counted ten times or more. The V call is TRBV29-1, the J call TRBJ1-1; D is unclear. Deletions cut 3 bases from V and 8 bases from J, with 10 bases between. Germline loops: CDR1 SQVTM, CDR2 ANQGSEA. The CDR3 runs 11 residues. Here the CDR3 reads CSVDFGLEAFF. In nucleotides, the CDR3 is TGCAGCGTTGACTTTGGATTGGAAGCTTTCTTT.

This clonotype came up many times. The chain couples TRBV7-9 to TRBJ1-1; tentative D call: TRBD1 (5 bases). Germline CDR1 is SEHNR and CDR2 is FQNEAQ (reference sequence). V gave up 2 bases and J gave up 1 base, with 8 bases separating them. The CDR3 extends over 14 amino acids. The DNA of the CDR3 is TGTGCCAGCAGCTTACGAGGGGAGAACACTGAAGCTTTCTTT. It specifies CASSLRGENTEAFF. The variable domain in full, with the rest retrieved from reference TRBV7-9 and TRBJ1-1, is DTGVSQNPRHKITKRGQNVTFRCDPISEHNRLYWYRQTLGQGPEFLTYFQNEAQLEKSRLLSDRFSAERPKGSFSTLEIQRTEQGDSAMYLCASSLRGENTEAFFGQGTRLTVV.

This clonotype was found many times. The V gene is TRBV3-1, the J gene TRBJ2-7; D remains unclear. Trimming shortened V by 2 bases and J by 7 bases, and 6 bases separated the two germline ends. Germline V gene sequence: CDR1 LGHDT, CDR2 YNNKEL (reference sequence). This CDR3 contains 11 residues. In nucleotides, the CDR3 is TGTGCCAGCAGCCAATCGAATGAGCAGTACTTC. Protein: CASSQSNEQYF.

At least ten counts were recorded for this clonotype. This chain joins TRBV12-3 or TRBV12-4 and TRBJ2-2; the match to TRBD2 covers 14 bases. Losses at the gene ends were 6 bases for V and 3 bases for J; bases not matched to a gene: 9. The CDR3 is made up of 18 amino acids. The CDR3 DNA reads as TGTGCCAGCAGACCCGGGACTAGCGGGAGTTGGGACACCGGGGAGCTGTTTTTT. Its protein is CASRPGTSGSWDTGELFF.

This chain joins TRBV7-9 and TRBJ1-2, with D unclear. The CDR3 spans 15 residues. The germline V gene has CDR1 SEHNR and CDR2 FQNEAQ (reference sequence). With 7 bases removed from V and 1 base from J, the gap between germline ends came to 16 bases. This CDR3 reads CASKMLVNLNYGYTF. CDR3 DNA sequence: TGTGCCAGCAAAATGCTCGTCAACCTTAACTATGGCTACACCTTC.